This T cell receptor (beta chain) was identified in a study of OX40 agonist ivuxolimab in advanced cancers. Study findings and constraints: Dosing at 0.1 to 3.0 mg/kg was accompanied by clonal expansion of CD4+ and CD8+ blood T cells by week 6. Antigen specificity remained undetermined for the expanded peripheral T cells.

Sequencing used immunoSEQ multiplex PCR; TCRdb keeps in-frame clones, though not all of them. The sample holds roughly 80,000 clones, roughly 84% seen once. A remark on this clone: Its antigen remains unknown.

From germline, CDR1 is SNHLY and CDR2 FYNNEI. Between the trimmed V and J ends, which lost 7 bases and 7 bases, there was a span of 16 bases. The CDR3 runs 13 residues. The chain uses TRBV2 and TRBJ1-2; possible D gene TRBD1, 5 bases. The source is an adult with an advanced solid tumor such as melanoma, head and neck, liver or kidney cancer. The specimen comprised CD4+ or CD8+ T cells sorted from blood, sampled in a trial of the OX40 agonist ivuxolimab. CDR3 nucleotide sequence: TGTGCCAGCACAACAGGCATTTGGGGTGGCTACACCTTC. Its protein is CASTTGIWGGYTF.